The entry below describes one T cell receptor (beta chain). This record comes from a study of blood T cells in healthy people across ages. The study recruited healthy Caucasian donors from Russia who were aged roughly 6 to 95. Researchers collected around 10 milliliters of peripheral blood from every single donor. Germline assignment: CDR1 SQVTM and CDR2 ANQGSEA. This CDR3 region has 15 residues. Sample-barcoded 5' priming and a J-beta primer mix drove a second PCR of about 7 to 11 cycles. TCRdb redid the calling of the 5' RACE reads with MiXCR, one entry per CDR3 protein. The table has about 800,000 distinct CDR3 sequences, 20% to 30% seen once. In addition, the sample was reused for a study of T cells of mothers and their children. That work adds: The M1S primer of the second PCR added sample barcodes and 2-4 random nucleotides.

The TCR originated in a boy between 5 and 17 years old in good health. The material sequenced was blood. The rearrangement uses TRBV29-1 and TRBJ2-1, with 9 bases lining up with TRBD1. The J call may be incorrect, as the DNA end agrees better with TRBJ2-7. The CDR3 is CSVEAGTGSSYEQYF. For the CDR3, the DNA is TGCAGCGTTGAGGCCGGGACAGGGAGCTCCTACGAGCAGTACTTC.